This T cell receptor beta chain stems from a study of cytomegalovirus exposure and HLA in healthy donors. The wider study: Ancestry clustering placed about 86% of roughly 410 genotyped donors in the Caucasian-associated cluster.

Comment on this clone: The target antigen is unknown. A junction end diverges from the germline sequence, so it may reflect a read error.

Regarding the study as a whole: It is likely that the observed cluster of highly shared sequence variants was a sequencing artifact.

The CDR3 is 22 residues long. Regarding donors, all were healthy bone marrow donors. Whereas donors were nominally healthy upon sampling, unrecorded immune exposures were probable. It was with 60 Vbeta and 13 Jbeta primers that the PCR ran. Profiling relied on immunoSEQ multiplex PCR, and the TCRdb table lists in-frame clones only, not all of them. The sample yields some 150,000 clones, 76% seen once. This receptor was obtained from a man between 18 and 35 years old in good health and CMV-seronegative. The sequencing sample was made of PBMCs. The chain couples TRBV23-1 to TRBJ2-2; TRBD2 aligns across 15 bases. TRBV23-1 is known as an ORF, though its function is uncertain. CDR3 amino acids: CASTQIPGLAGGRGPDTGELFF. The CDR3 region has the DNA TGCGCCAGCACTCAAATTCCGGGACTAGCGGGGGGCAGAGGGCCGGACACCGGGGAGCTGTTTTTT.